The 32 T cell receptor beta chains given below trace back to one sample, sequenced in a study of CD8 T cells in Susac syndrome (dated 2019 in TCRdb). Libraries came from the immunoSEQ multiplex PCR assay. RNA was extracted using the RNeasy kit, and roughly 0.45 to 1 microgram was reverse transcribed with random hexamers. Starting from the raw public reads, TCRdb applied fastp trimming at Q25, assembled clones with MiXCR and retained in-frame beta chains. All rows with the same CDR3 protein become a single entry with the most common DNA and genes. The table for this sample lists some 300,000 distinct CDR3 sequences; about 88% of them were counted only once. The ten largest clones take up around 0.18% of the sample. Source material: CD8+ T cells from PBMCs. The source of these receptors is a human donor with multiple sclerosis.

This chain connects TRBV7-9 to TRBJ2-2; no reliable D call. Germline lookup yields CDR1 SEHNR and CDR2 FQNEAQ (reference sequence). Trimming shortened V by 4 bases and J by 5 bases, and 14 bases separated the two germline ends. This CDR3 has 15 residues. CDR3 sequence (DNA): TGTGCCAGCAGCTACCCCAATTTCGCGACCGGGGAGCTGTTTTTT. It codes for CASSYPNFATGELFF.

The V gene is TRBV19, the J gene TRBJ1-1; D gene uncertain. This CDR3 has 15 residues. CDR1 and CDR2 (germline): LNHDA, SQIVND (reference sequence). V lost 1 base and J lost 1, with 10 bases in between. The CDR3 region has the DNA TGTGCCAGTAGTATAGTCACCGACGAGAACACTGAAGCTTTCTTT. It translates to CASSIVTDENTEAFF.

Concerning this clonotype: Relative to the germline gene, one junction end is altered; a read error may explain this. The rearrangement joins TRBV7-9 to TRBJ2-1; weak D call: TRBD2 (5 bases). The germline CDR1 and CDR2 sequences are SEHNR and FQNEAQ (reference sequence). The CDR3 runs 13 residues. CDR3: CTAVGSSYNEQFF. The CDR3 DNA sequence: TGCACCGCTGTGGGGAGCTCCTACAATGAGCAGTTCTTC.

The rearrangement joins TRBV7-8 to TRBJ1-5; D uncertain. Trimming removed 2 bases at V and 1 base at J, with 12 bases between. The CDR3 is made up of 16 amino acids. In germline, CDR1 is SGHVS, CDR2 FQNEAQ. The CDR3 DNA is TGTGCCAGCAGCTTAACGCTGCCCATCAGCAATCAGCCCCAGCATTTT. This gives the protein CASSLTLPISNQPQHF. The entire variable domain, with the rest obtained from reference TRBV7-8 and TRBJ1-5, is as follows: GAGVSQSPRYKVAKRGQDVALRCDPISGHVSLFWYQQALGQGPEFLTYFQNEAQLDKSGLPSDRFFAERPEGSVSTLKIQRTQQEDSAVYLCASSLTLPISNQPQHFGDGTRLSIL.

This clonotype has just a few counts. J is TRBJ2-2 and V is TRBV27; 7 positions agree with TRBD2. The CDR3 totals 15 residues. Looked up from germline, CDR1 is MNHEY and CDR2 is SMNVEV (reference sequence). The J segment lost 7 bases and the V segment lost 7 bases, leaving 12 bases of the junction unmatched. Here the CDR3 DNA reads TGTGCCAGCAAACGGACTAGTGGGACGAACGGGGAGCTGTTTTTT. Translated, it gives CASKRTSGTNGELFF.

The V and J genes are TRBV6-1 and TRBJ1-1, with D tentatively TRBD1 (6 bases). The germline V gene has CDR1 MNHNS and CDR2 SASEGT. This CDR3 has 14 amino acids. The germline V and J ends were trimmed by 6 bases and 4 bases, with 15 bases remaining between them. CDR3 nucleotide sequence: TGTGCCAGCAGCTCGACGGGAGGGGGCACTGAAGCTTTCTTT. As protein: CASSSTGGGTEAFF.

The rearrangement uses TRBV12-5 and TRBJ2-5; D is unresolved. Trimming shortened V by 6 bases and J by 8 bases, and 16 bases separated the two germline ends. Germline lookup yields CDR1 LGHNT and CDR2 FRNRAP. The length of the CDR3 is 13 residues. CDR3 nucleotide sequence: TGTGCTAGTGGCGACGAGAGTCCGGACACCCAGTACTTC. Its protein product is CASGDESPDTQYF.

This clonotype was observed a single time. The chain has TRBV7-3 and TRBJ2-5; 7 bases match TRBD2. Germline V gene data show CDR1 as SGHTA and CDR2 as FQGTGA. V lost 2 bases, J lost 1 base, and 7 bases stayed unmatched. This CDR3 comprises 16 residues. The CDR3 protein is CASSLVPGGSQETQYF. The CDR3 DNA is TGTGCCAGCAGCTTAGTCCCGGGCGGGAGCCAAGAGACCCAGTACTTC.

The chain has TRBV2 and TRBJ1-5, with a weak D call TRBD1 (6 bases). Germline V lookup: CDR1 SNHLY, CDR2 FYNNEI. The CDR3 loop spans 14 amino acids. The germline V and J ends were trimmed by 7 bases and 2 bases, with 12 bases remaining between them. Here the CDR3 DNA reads TGTGCCAGCAATACCCCAGGGGGCAATCAGCCCCAGCATTTT. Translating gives CASNTPGGNQPQHF. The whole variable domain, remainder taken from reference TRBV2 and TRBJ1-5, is EPEVTQTPSHQVTQMGQEVILRCVPISNHLYFYWYRQILGQKVEFLVSFYNNEISEKSEIFDDQFSVERPDGSNFTLKIRSTKLEDSAMYFCASNTPGGNQPQHFGDGTRLSIL.

The CDR3 region is CASSLVAGDYNEQFF. The CDR3, as DNA: TGTGCCAGCAGCTTGGTAGCGGGAGATTACAATGAGCAGTTCTTC. The chain combines TRBV7-9 with TRBJ2-1; 9 bases line up with TRBD2. Germline V lookup: CDR1 SEHNR, CDR2 FQNEAQ (reference sequence). V dropped 3 bases and J dropped 4; count of bases not matched to a gene: 4. The CDR3 consists of 15 residues.

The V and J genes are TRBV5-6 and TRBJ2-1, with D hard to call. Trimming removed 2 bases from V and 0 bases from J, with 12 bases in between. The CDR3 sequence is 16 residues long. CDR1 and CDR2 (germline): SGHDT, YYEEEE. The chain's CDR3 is CASSLPPPSSYNEQFF. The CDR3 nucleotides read TGTGCCAGCAGCTTACCCCCGCCTAGCTCCTACAATGAGCAGTTCTTC.

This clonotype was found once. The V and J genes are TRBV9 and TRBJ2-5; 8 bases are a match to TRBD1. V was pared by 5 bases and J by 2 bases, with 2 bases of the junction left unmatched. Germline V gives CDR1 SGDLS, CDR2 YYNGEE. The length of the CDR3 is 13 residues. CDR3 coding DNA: TGTGCCAGCAGGGGACAGGTACAAGAGACCCAGTACTTC. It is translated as CASRGQVQETQYF.

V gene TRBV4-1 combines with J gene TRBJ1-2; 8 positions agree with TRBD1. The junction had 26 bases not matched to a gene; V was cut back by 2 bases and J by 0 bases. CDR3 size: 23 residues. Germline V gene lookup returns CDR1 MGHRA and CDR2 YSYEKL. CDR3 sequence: CASSQHGPRATGGGREANYGYTF. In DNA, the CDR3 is TGCGCCAGCAGCCAACATGGACCGAGGGCTACAGGGGGTGGCCGAGAGGCTAACTATGGCTACACCTTC.

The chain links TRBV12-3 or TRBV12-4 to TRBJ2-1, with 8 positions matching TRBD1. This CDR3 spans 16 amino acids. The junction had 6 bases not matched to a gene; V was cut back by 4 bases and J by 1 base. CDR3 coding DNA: TGTGCCAGCAGTTCCAGGGGGCCGAATTCCTACAATGAGCAGTTCTTC. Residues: CASSSRGPNSYNEQFF.

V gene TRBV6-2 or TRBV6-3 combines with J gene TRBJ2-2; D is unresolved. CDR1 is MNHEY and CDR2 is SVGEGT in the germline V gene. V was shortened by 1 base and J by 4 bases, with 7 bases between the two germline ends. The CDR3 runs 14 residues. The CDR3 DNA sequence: TGTGCCAGCAGTTACTTCGCCCGCACCGGGGAGCTGTTTTTT. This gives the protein CASSYFARTGELFF.

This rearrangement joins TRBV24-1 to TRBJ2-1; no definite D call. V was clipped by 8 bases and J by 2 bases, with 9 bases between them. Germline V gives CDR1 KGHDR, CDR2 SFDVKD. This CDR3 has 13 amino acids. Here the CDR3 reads CATTDGPYNEQFF. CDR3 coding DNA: TGTGCCACCACGGACGGACCCTACAATGAGCAGTTCTTC.

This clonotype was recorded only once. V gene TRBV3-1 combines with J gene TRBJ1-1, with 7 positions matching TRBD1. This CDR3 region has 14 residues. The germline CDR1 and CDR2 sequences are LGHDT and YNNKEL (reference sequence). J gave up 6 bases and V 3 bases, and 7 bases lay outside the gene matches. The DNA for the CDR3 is TGTGCCAGCAGCCATACCGACAGGGTCGCTGAAGCTTTCTTT. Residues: CASSHTDRVAEAFF.

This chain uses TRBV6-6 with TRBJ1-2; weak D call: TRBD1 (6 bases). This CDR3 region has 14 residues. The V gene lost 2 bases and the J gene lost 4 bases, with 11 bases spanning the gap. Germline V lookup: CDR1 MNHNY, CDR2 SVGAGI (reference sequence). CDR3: CASSYVDRIYGYTF. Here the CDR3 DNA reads TGTGCCAGCAGTTACGTGGACAGAATCTATGGCTACACCTTC.

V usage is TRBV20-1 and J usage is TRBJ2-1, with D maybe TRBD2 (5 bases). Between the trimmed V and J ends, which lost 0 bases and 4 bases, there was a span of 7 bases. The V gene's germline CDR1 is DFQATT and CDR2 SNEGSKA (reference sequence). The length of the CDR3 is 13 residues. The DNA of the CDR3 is TGCAGTGCTAGAGATACTAGTTACAATGAGCAGTTCTTC. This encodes CSARDTSYNEQFF.

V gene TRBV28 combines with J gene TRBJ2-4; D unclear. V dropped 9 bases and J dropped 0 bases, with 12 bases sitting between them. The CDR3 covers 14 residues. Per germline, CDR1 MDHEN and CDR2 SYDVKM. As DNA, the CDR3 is TGTGCCAGTTCAACCATCCTAGCCAAAAACATTCAGTACTTC. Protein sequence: CASSTILAKNIQYF.

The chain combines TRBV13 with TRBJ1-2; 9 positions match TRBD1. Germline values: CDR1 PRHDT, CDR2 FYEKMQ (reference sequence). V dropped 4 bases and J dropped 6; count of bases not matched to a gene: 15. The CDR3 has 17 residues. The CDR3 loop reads CASSSIGTGRLVDGYTF. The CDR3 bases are TGTGCCAGCAGCTCAATCGGGACAGGGCGGCTGGTGGATGGCTACACCTTC.

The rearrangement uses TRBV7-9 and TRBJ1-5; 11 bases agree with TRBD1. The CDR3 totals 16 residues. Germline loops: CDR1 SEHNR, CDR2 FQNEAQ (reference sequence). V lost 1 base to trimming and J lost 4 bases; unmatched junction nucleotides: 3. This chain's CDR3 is CASSLGTGGRNQPQHF. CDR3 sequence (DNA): TGTGCCAGCAGCTTAGGGACAGGGGGCCGAAATCAGCCCCAGCATTTT.

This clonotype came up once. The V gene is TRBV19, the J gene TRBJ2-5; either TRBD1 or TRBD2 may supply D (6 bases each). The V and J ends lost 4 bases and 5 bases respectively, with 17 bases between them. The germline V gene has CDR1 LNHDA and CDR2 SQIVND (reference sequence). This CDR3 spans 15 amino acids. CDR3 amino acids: CASSTYEDSGETQYF. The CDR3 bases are TGTGCCAGTAGTACCTACGAGGACAGCGGGGAGACCCAGTACTTC.

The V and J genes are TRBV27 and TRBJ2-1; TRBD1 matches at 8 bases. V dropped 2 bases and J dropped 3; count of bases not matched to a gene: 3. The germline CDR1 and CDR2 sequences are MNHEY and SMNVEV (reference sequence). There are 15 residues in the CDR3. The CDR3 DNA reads TGTGCCAGCAGTTTACTGGACAGGGACTACAATGAGCAGTTCTTC. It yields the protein CASSLLDRDYNEQFF.

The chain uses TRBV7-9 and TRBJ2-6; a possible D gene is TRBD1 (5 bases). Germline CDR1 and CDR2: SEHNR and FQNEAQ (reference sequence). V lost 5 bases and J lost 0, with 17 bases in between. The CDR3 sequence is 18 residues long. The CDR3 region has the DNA TGTGCCAGCAGCATTACAGGCCCCCTATTCTCTGGGGCCAACGTCCTGACTTTC. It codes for CASSITGPLFSGANVLTF.

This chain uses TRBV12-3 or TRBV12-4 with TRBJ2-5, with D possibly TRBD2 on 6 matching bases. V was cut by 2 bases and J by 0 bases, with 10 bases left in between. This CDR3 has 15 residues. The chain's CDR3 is CASSLISGDQETQYF. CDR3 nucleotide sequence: TGTGCCAGCAGTTTAATTAGCGGAGACCAAGAGACCCAGTACTTC.

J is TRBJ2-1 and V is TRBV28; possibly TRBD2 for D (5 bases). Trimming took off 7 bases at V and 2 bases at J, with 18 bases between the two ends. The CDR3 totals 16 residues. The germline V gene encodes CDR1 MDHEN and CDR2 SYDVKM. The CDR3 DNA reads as TGTGCCAGCAATGGAGCTGCAGACTACACCTACAATGAGCAGTTCTTC. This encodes CASNGAADYTYNEQFF.

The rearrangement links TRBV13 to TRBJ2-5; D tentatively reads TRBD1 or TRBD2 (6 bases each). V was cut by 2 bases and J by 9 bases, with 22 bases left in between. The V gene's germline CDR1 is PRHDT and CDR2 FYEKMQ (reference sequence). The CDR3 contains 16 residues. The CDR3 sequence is CASSLPSEGELGAQYF. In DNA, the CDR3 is TGTGCCAGCAGCTTACCTAGCGAGGGGGAGCTTGGGGCCCAGTACTTC.

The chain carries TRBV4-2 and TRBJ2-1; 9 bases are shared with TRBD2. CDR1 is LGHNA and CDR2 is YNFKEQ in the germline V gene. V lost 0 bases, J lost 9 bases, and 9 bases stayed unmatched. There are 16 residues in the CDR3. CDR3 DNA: TGTGCCAGCAGCCAAGATAAGGGACTAGCCGGGAGTGAGCAGTTCTTC. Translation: CASSQDKGLAGSEQFF.

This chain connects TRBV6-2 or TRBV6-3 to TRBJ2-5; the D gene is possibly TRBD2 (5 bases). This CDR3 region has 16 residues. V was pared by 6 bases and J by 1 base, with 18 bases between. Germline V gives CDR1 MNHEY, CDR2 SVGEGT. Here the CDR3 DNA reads TGTGCCAGCAGACCCCTAACGACGGGGAGCCAAGAGACCCAGTACTTC. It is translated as CASRPLTTGSQETQYF.

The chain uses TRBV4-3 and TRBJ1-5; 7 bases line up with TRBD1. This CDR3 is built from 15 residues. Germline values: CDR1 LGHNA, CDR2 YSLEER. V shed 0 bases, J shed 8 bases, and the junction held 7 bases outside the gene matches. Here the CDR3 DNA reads TGCGCCAGCAGCCAAGAGGATCAGGGGGTGAAGCCCCAGCATTTT. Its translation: CASSQEDQGVKPQHF.

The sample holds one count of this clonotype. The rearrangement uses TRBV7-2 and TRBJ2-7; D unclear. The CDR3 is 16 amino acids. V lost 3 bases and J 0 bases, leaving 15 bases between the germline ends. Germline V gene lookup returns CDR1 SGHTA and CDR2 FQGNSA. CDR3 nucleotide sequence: TGTGCCAGCAGCTTGACGCTTAGCCTAAGCTCCTACGAGCAGTACTTC. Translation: CASSLTLSLSSYEQYF.